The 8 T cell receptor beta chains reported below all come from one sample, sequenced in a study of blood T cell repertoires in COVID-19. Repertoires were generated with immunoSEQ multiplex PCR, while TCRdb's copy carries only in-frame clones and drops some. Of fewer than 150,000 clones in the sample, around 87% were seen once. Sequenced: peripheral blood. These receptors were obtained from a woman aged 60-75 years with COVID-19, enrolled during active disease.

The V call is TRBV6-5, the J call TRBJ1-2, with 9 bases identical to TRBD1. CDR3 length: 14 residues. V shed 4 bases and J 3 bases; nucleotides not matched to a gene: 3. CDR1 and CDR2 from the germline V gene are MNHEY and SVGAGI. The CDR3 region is CASSFRTGDYGYTF. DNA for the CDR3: TGTGCCAGCAGTTTCCGGACAGGGGACTATGGCTACACCTTC.

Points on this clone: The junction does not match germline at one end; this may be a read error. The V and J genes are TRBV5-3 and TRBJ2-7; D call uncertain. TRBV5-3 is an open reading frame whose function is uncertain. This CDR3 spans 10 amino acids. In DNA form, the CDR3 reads TGTGCCAGATTTTCCTTCGAGCAGTACTTC. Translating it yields CARFSFEQYF.

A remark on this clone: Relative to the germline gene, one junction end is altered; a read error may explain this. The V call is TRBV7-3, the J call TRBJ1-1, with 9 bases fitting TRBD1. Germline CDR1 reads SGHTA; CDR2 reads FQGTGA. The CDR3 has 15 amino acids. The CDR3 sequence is CASSVTGQGRTEAFF. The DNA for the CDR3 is TGTGCCAGCAGCGTAACGGGACAGGGACGCACTGAAGCTTTCTTT.

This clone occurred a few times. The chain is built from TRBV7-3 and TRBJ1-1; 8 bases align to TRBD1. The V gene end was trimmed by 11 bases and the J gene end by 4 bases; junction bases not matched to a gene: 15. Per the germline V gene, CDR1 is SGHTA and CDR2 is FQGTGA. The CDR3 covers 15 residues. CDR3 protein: CAHSMTGDRTTEAFF. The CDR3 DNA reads TGTGCCCATAGTATGACAGGGGATCGGACCACTGAAGCTTTCTTT.

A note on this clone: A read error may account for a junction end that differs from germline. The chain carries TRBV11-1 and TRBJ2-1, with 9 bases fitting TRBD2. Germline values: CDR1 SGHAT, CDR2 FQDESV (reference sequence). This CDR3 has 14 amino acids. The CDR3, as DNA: TGTGCCAGCAGCCCTTCTAGCGGGGACCCCCCGCGGGTCTTC. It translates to CASSPSSGDPPRVF.

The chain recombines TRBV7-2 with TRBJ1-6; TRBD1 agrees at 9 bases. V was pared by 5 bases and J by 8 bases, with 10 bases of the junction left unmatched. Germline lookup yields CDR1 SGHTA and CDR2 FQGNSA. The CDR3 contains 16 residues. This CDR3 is CASSSKSGTGYSPLHF. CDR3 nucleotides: TGTGCCAGCAGCAGCAAATCCGGGACAGGGTATTCACCCCTCCACTTT. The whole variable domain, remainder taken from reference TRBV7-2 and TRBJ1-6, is GAGVSQSPSNKVTEKGKDVELRCDPISGHTALYWYRQSLGQGLEFLIYFQGNSAPDKSGLPSDRFSAERTGGSVSTLTIQRTQQEDSAVYLCASSSKSGTGYSPLHFGNGTRLTVT.

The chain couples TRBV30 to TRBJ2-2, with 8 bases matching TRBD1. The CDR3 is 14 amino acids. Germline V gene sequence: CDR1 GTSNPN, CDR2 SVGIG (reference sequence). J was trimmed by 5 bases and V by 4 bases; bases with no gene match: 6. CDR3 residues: CAWTQGALTGELFF. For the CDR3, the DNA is TGTGCCTGGACGCAGGGGGCGCTTACCGGGGAGCTGTTTTTT.

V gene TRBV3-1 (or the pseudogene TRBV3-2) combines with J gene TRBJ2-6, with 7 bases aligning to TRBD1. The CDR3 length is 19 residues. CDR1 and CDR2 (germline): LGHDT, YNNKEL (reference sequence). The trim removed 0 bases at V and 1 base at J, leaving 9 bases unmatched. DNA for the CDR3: TGTGCCAGCAGCCAAGATCCGGGGACAGTTAAATCTGGGGCCAACGTCCTGACTTTC. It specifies CASSQDPGTVKSGANVLTF.